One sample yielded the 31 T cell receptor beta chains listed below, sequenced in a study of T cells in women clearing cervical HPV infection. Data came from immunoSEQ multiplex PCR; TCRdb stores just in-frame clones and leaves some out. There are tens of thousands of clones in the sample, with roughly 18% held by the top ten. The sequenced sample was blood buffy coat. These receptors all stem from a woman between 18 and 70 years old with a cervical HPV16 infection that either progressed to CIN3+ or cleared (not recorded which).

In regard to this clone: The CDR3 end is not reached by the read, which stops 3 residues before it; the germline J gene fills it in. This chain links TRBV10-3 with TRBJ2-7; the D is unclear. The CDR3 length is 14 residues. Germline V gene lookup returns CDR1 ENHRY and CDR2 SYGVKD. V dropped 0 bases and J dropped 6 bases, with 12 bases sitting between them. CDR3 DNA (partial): TGTGCCATCAGTGAGTCGACCGGGTCTGGCGAG. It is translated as CAISESTGSGE. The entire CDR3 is CAISESTGSGEQYF.

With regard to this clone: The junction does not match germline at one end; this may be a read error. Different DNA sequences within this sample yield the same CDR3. CDR3 bases read: TGTGCCAGTAGTCAACAGGGATCCGTAAACACG. Translating gives CASSQQGSVNT. The entire CDR3 reads CASSQQGSVNTIYF. This chain uses TRBV19 with TRBJ1-3; a possible D gene is TRBD1 (6 bases). From the germline J gene comes the end of the CDR3, since the read stops 3 residues before it. The CDR3 contains 14 residues. CDR1 is LNHDA and CDR2 is SQIVND in the germline V gene (reference sequence).

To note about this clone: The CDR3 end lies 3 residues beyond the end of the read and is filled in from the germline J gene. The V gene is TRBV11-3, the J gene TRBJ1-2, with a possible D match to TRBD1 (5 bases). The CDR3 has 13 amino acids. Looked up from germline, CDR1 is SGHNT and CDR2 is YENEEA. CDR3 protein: CASSLEDPGGYTF. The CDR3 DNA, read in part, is TGTGCCAGCAGCTTAGAAGATCCAGGGGGC.

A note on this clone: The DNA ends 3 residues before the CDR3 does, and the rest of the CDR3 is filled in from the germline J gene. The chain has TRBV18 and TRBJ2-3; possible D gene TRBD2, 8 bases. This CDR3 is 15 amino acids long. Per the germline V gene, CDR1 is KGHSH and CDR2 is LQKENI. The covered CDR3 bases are TGTGCCAGCTCAGCGGGGGGACAGCGCAATCAGCCG. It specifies CASSAGGQRNQP. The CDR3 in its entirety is CASSAGGQRNQPQYF.

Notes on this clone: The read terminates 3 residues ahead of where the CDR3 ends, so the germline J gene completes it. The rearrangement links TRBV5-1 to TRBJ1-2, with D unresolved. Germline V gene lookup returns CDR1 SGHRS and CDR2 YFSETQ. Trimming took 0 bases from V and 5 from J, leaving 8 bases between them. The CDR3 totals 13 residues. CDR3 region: CASSLDSKYGYTF. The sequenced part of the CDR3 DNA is TGCGCCAGCAGCTTGGACAGCAAATATGGC.

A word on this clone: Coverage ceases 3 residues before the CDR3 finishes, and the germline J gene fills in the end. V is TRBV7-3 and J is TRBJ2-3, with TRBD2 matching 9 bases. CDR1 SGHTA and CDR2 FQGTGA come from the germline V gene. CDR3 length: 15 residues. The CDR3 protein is CASSPAGGGGETQYF. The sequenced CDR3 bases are TGTGCCAGCAGCCCCGCGGGGGGGGGTGGAGAGACG.

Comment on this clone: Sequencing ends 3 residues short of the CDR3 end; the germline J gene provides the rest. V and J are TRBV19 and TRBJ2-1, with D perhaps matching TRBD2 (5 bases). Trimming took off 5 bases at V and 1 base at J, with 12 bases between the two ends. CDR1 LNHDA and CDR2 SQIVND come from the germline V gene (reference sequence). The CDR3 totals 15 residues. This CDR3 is CASSVPQRSYNEQFF. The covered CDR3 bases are TGTGCCAGTAGTGTCCCCCAGCGGTCCTACAATGAG.

CDR3 residues: CASSSLLTAGVETQYF. The CDR3 DNA, read in part, is TGTGCCAGTAGTTCTCTCTTGACAGCGGGAGTGGAGACG. V is TRBV19 and J is TRBJ2-3, with TRBD2 matching over 8 bases. Read coverage stops 3 residues before the CDR3 terminus; the germline J gene supplies the remainder. Germline V gene lookup returns CDR1 LNHDA and CDR2 SQIVND (reference sequence). This CDR3 region has 16 residues.

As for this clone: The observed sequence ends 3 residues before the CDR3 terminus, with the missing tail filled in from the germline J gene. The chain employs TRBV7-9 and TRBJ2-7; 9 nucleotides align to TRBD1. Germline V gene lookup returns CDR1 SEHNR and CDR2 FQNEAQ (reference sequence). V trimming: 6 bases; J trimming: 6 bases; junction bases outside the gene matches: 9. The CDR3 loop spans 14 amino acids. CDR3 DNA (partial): TGTGCCAGCAGGGCCGGGACAGGGAGCGGCGAG. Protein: CASRAGTGSGE. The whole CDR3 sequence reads CASRAGTGSGEQYF.

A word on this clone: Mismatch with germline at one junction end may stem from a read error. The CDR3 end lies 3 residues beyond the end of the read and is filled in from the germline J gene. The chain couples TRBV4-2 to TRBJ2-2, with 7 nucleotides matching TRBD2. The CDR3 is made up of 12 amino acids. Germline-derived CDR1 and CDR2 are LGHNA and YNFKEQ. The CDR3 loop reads CASSGARRELFF. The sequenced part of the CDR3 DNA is TGCGCCAGCAGCGGGGCCCGCCGGGAG.

The CDR3 sequence is CASSIMGQRLFF. CDR3 DNA, as far as it was read: TGTGCCAGTAGTATAATGGGACAGAGG. The chain is built from TRBV19 and TRBJ2-2, with 7 bases identical to TRBD1. The read ends 3 residues early relative to the CDR3; the germline J gene fills the gap. CDR3 length: 12 residues. Germline V lookup: CDR1 LNHDA, CDR2 SQIVND (reference sequence).

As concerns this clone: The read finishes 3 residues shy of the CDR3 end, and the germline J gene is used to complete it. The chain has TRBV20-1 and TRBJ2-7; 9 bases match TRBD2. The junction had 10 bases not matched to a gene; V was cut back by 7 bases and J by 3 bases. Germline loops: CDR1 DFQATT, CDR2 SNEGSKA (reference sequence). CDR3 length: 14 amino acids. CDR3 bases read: TGCAGTGGGGGTGCTAGCGGGAATTTCTACGAG. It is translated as CSGGASGNFYE. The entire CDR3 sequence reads CSGGASGNFYEQYF.

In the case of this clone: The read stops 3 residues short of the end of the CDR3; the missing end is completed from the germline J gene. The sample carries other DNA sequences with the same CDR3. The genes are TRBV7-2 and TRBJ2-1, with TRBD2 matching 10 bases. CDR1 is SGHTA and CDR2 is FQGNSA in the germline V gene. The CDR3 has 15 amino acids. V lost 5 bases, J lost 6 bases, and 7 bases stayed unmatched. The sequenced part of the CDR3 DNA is TGTGCCAGCAGCCTAAGCGGGGGGGCCGTCAATGAG. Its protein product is CASSLSGGAVNE. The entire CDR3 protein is CASSLSGGAVNEQFF.

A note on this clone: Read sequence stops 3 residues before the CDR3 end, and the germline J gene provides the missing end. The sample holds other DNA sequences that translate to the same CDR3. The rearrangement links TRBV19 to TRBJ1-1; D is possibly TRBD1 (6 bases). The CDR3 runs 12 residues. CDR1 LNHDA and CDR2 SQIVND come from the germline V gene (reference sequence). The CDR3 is CASRIARGTAFF. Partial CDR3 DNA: TGTGCCAGTAGAATCGCCAGGGGAACA.

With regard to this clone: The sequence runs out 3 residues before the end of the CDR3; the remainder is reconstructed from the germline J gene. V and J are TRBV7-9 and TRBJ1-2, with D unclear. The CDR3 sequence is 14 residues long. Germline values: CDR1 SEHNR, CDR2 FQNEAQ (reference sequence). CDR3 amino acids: CASSLGTAGDDYTF. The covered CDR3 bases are TGTGCCAGCAGCTTAGGTACAGCGGGAGACGAC.

CDR3 residues: CASSPVTYWGETAFF. The part of the CDR3 DNA that was read is TGTGCCAGCAGCCCCGTGACATACTGGGGGGAGACA. The chain has TRBV7-2 and TRBJ1-1; tentative D call: TRBD1 (5 bases). The read terminates 3 residues before the CDR3 end, so the remaining end is supplied by the germline J gene. Germline V lookup: CDR1 SGHTA, CDR2 FQGNSA. This CDR3 has 15 residues.

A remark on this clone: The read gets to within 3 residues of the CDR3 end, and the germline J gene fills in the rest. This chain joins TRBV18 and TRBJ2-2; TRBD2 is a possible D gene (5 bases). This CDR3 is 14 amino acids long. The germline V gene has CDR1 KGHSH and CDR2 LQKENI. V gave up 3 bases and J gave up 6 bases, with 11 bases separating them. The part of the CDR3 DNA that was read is TGTGCCAGCTCACCCTCGGCGGGCGCCGGGGAG. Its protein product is CASSPSAGAGE. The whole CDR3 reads CASSPSAGAGELFF.

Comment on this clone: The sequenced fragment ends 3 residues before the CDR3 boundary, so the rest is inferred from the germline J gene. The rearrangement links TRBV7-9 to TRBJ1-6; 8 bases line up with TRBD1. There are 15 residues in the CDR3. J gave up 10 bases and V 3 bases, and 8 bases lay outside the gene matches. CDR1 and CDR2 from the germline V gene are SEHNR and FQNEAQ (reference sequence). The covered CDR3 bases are TGTGCCAGCAGCTTGGACAGGGCCGAACTCTCACCC. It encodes CASSLDRAELSP. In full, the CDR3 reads CASSLDRAELSPLHF.

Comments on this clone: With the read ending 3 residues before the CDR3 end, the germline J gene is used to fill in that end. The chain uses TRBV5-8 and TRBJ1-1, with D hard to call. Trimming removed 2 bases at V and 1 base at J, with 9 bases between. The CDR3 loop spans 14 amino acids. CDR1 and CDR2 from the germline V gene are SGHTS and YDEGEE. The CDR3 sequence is CASSLSISNTEAFF. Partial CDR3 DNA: TGTGCCAGCAGCTTATCCATTTCGAACACTGAA. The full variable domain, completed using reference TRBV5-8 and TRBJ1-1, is EAGVTQSPTHLIKTRGQQATLRCSPISGHTSVYWYQQALGLGLQFLLWYDEGEERNRGNFPPRFSGRQFPNYSSELNVNALELEDSALYLCASSLSISNTEAFFGQGTRLTVV.

The CDR3 protein is CSAIDRVLAGVSEQFF. The covered CDR3 bases are TGCAGTGCTATCGATCGTGTACTAGCGGGAGTCAGTGAG. J is TRBJ2-1 and V is TRBV20-1; 11 nucleotides match TRBD2. The missing CDR3 end, 3 residues past where the read stops, is filled in from the germline J gene. The CDR3 totals 16 residues. The germline V gene encodes CDR1 DFQATT and CDR2 SNEGSKA (reference sequence). V lost 4 bases, J lost 9 bases, and 14 bases stayed unmatched.

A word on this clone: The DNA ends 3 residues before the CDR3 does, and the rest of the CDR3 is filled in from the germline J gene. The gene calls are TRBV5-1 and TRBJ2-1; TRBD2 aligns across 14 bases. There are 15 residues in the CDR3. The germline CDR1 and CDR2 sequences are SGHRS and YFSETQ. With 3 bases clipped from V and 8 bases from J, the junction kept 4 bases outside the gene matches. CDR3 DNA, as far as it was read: TGCGCCAGCAGCTCCGGGACTAGCGGGAGTGATGAG. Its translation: CASSSGTSGSDE. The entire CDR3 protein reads CASSSGTSGSDEQFF.

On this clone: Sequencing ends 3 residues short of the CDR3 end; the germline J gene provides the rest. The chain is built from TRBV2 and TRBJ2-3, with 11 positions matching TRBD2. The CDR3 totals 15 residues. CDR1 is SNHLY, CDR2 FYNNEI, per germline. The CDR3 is CASSGGTSGQETQYF. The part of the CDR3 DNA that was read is TGTGCCAGCAGCGGAGGGACTAGCGGTCAAGAGACG. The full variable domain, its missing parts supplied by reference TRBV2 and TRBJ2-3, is EPEVTQTPSHQVTQMGQEVILRCVPISNHLYFYWYRQILGQKVEFLVSFYNNEISEKSEIFDDQFSVERPDGSNFTLKIRSTKLEDSAMYFCASSGGTSGQETQYFGPGTRLTVL.

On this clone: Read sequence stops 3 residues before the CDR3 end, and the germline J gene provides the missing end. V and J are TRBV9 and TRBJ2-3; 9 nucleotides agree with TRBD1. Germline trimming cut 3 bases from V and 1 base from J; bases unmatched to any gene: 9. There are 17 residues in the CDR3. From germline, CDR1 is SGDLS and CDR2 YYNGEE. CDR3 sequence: CASSAFRTGAGTDTQYF. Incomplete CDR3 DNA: TGTGCCAGCAGCGCCTTTAGGACAGGGGCCGGCACAGATACG.

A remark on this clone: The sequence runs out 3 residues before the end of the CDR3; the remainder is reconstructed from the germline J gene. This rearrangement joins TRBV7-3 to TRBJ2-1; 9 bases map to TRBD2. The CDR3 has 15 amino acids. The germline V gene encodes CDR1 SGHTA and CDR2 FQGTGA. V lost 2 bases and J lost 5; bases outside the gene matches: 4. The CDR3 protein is CASSLAGGPNNEQFF. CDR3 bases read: TGTGCCAGCAGCTTAGCGGGGGGGCCCAACAATGAG.

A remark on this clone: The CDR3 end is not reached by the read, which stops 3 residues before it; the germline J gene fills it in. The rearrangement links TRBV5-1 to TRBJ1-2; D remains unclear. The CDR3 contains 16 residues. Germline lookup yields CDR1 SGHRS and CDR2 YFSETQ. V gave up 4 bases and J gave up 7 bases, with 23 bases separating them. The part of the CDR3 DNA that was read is TGCGCCAGCAGCCAAACAACCGGGTCCTACCCTAGTGGC. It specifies CASSQTTGSYPSG. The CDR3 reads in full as CASSQTTGSYPSGYTF.

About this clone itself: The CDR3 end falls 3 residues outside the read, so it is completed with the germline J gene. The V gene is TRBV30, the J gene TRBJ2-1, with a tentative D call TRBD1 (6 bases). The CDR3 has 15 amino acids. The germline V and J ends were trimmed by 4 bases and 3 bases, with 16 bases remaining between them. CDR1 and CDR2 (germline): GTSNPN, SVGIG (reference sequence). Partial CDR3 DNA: TGTGCCTGGAATAGGGGGTTGGGTGTCTACAATGAG. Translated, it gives CAWNRGLGVYNE. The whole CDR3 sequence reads CAWNRGLGVYNEQFF.

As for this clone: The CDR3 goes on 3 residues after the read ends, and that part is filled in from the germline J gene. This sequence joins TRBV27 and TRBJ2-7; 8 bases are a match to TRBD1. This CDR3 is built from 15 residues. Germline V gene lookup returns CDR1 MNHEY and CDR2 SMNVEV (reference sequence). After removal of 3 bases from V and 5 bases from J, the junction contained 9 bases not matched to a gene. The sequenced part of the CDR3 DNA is TGTGCCAGCAGTTTCCTCGGGCAGGGGGCAAACGAG. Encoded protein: CASSFLGQGANE. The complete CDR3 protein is CASSFLGQGANEQYF.

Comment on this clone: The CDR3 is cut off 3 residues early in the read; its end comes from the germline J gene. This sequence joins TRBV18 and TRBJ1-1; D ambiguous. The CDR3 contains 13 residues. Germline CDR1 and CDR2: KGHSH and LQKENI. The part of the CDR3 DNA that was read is TGTGCCAGCTCACTTAGCCCCCTCGGGGAG. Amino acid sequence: CASSLSPLGE. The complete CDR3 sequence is CASSLSPLGEAFF.

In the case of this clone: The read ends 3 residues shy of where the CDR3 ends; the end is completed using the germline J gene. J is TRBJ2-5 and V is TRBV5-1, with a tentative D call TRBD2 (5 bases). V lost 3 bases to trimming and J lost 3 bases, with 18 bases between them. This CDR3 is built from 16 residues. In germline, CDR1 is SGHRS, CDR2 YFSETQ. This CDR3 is CASSSGLVAREETQYF. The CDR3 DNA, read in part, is TGCGCCAGCAGCTCGGGGTTGGTGGCGCGGGAAGAGACC.

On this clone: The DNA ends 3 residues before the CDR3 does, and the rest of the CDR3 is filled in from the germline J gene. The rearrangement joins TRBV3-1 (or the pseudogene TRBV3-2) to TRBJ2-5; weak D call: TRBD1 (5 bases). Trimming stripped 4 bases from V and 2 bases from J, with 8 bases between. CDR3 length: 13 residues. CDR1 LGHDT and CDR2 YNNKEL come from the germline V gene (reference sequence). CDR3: CASSPQGQETQYF. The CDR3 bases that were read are TGTGCCAGCAGCCCCCAGGGACAAGAGACC.

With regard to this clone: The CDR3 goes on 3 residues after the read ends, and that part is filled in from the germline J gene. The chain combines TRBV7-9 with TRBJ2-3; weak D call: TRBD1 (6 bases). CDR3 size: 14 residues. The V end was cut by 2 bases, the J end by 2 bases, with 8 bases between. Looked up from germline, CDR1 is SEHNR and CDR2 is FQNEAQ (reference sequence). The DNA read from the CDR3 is TGTGCCAGCAGCTTAATGGGGGCCACAGATACG. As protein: CASSLMGATDT. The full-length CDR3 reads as CASSLMGATDTQYF. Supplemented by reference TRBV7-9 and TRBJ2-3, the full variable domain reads DTGVSQNPRHKITKRGQNVTFRCDPISEHNRLYWYRQTLGQGPEFLTYFQNEAQLEKSRLLSDRFSAERPKGSFSTLEIQRTEQGDSAMYLCASSLMGATDTQYFGPGTRLTVL.